The 19 T cell receptor beta chains listed next were all sequenced from one sample in a study of blood T cell repertoires in COVID-19 (dated by TCRdb to 2018 to 2020). Receptors were amplified or captured by the immunoSEQ multiplex PCR assay. The clones in this table, taken by TCRdb from immuneACCESS, are in-frame only. Not every clone is retained; where verified, under half of the shortfall comes from an unresolved V gene, and the cause of the rest is unknown. This sample is represented by about 180,000 clones; around 85% of them were singletons. The ten largest account for around 7% of the sample. The sequencing sample was made of peripheral blood. Receptors originate from a man aged 80 or over with COVID-19, enrolled during active disease.

This sequence joins TRBV5-5 and TRBJ1-6, with 9 bases that match TRBD1. CDR1 and CDR2 from the germline V gene are SGHKS and YYEKEE (reference sequence). CDR3 length equals 15 residues. Trimming cost V 1 base and J 7 bases; bases outside gene matches: 3. This chain's CDR3 is CASSLRGQGNSPLHF. The CDR3 nucleotides are TGTGCCAGCAGCTTGCGGGGACAGGGAAATTCACCCCTCCACTTT.

This clone was seen just once. The V gene is TRBV20-1, the J gene TRBJ1-1; D gene ambiguous. V lost 5 bases, J lost 8 bases, and 9 bases lay in between. The CDR3 spans 10 residues. The germline gives CDR1 DFQATT, CDR2 SNEGSKA (reference sequence). CDR3 amino acids: CSASPREAFF. CDR3 DNA sequence: TGCAGTGCTTCGCCCAGGGAAGCTTTCTTT.

V usage is TRBV28 and J usage is TRBJ1-2, with 7 bases matching TRBD1. This CDR3 region has 12 residues. V was pared by 6 bases and J by 7 bases, with 5 bases of the junction left unmatched. Germline lookup yields CDR1 MDHEN and CDR2 SYDVKM. The CDR3 is CASRLQGFGYTF. The CDR3 coding sequence is TGTGCCAGCAGATTACAGGGGTTTGGCTACACCTTC.

The chain combines TRBV11-1 with TRBJ2-3; 12 bases are a match to TRBD2. The CDR3 runs to 16 residues. Germline CDR1 reads SGHAT; CDR2 reads FQDESV (reference sequence). V lost 5 bases, J lost 2 bases, and 5 bases stayed unmatched. The DNA of the CDR3 is TGTGCCAGCAGCGTCGGGACTAGCGGGCCCACAGATACGCAGTATTTT. Protein sequence: CASSVGTSGPTDTQYF.

The chain couples TRBV18 to TRBJ1-5; 10 bases are a match to TRBD1. The CDR3 loop spans 15 amino acids. The J segment lost 3 bases and the V segment lost 6 bases, leaving 5 bases of the junction unmatched. In germline, CDR1 is KGHSH, CDR2 LQKENI. The CDR3 sequence is CASSRGQGTNQPQHF. CDR3 sequence (DNA): TGTGCCAGCTCTCGGGGACAGGGGACCAATCAGCCCCAGCATTTT.

The chain is built from TRBV4-1 and TRBJ2-1; 7 positions match TRBD1. The CDR3 length is 16 residues. Germline V gene lookup returns CDR1 MGHRA and CDR2 YSYEKL. The J segment lost 2 bases and the V segment lost 0 bases, leaving 4 bases of the junction unmatched. DNA of the CDR3: TGCGCCAGCAGCCAAGATAGGGGGCGTACCTACAATGAGCAGTTCTTC. Residues: CASSQDRGRTYNEQFF.

The rearrangement links TRBV3-1 (or the pseudogene TRBV3-2) to TRBJ2-5; 8 bases fit TRBD2. V shed 5 bases and J 4 bases; nucleotides not matched to a gene: 3. The CDR3 loop spans 13 amino acids. The germline CDR1 and CDR2 sequences are LGHDT and YNNKEL (reference sequence). The CDR3 here is CASSFLAGETQYF. The CDR3 nucleotides read TGTGCCAGCAGCTTCCTAGCGGGAGAGACCCAGTACTTC.

The chain combines TRBV7-3 with TRBJ2-3, with TRBD1 matching over 8 bases. The CDR3 has 17 amino acids. The V gene end was trimmed by 2 bases and the J gene end by 6 bases; junction bases not matched to a gene: 13. Germline lookup yields CDR1 SGHTA and CDR2 FQGTGA. CDR3: CASSLQGTGFNLDTQYF. The DNA of the CDR3 is TGTGCCAGCAGCTTACAAGGGACAGGCTTTAACTTGGATACGCAGTATTTT.

The chain carries TRBV11-3 and TRBJ2-1, with 9 bases aligning to TRBD2. This CDR3 spans 15 amino acids. Germline V gene lookup returns CDR1 SGHNT and CDR2 YENEEA. The trim removed 5 bases at V and 4 bases at J, leaving 6 bases unmatched. CDR3 residues: CASSRGTSSYNEQFF. The CDR3 bases are TGTGCCAGCAGCAGGGGGACTAGCTCTTACAATGAGCAGTTCTTC.

J is TRBJ2-5 and V is TRBV7-3, with D maybe TRBD2 (5 bases). V was clipped by 5 bases and J by 5 bases, with 12 bases between them. CDR3 length equals 13 residues. CDR1 is SGHTA, CDR2 FQGTGA, per germline. The CDR3 sequence: CASSPGQRETQYF. The CDR3 DNA reads as TGTGCCAGCAGCCCCGGGCAGCGGGAGACCCAGTACTTC.

This rearrangement joins TRBV5-1 to TRBJ1-1, with 9 nucleotides matching TRBD1. From germline, CDR1 is SGHRS and CDR2 YFSETQ. The CDR3 is 15 residues long. V trimming: 3 bases; J trimming: 5 bases; junction bases outside the gene matches: 8. The CDR3 nucleotides are TGCGCCAGCAGCTCTATGACAGGGGGAGGAACTGAAGCTTTCTTT. Its translation: CASSSMTGGGTEAFF.

The CDR3 spells CASSYSDRADEQYF. CDR3 DNA: TGTGCCAGCAGTTACTCCGACAGGGCCGACGAGCAGTACTTC. The chain is built from TRBV6-6 and TRBJ2-7, with 7 bases matching TRBD1. V was pared by 0 bases and J by 5 bases, with 4 bases of the junction left unmatched. CDR1 MNHNY and CDR2 SVGAGI come from the germline V gene (reference sequence). CDR3 length: 14 residues.

This chain uses TRBV19 with TRBJ2-2; 8 nucleotides agree with TRBD1. The CDR3 totals 17 residues. Germline-derived CDR1 and CDR2 are LNHDA and SQIVND (reference sequence). V lost 4 bases, J lost 0 bases, and 7 bases stayed unmatched. CDR3 sequence: CASSTEAGGTNTGELFF. The DNA of the CDR3 is TGTGCCAGTAGTACAGAGGCAGGGGGCACGAACACCGGGGAGCTGTTTTTT.

The chain uses TRBV6-2 or TRBV6-3 and TRBJ2-7; D perhaps matches TRBD1 (5 bases). The ends were cut back, 5 bases at V and 3 bases at J, with 14 bases in the middle. Germline CDR1 and CDR2: MNHEY and SVGEGT. This CDR3 has 14 amino acids. Here the CDR3 reads CASSPAGKNYEQYF. Written as DNA, the CDR3 is TGTGCCAGCAGTCCGGCAGGGAAGAACTACGAGCAGTACTTC.

V is TRBV18 and J is TRBJ1-5; D gene unclear. CDR1 and CDR2 from the germline V gene are KGHSH and LQKENI. Deletions cut 3 bases from V and 7 bases from J, with 10 bases between. The CDR3 loop spans 13 amino acids. CDR3 bases: TGTGCCAGCTCACCGGGCCCCGGACAGCCCCAGCATTTT. Protein product: CASSPGPGQPQHF.

The chain carries TRBV5-1 and TRBJ1-1; 8 bases line up with TRBD1. This CDR3 is 14 amino acids long. V dropped 10 bases and J dropped 0; count of bases not matched to a gene: 8. Germline lookup yields CDR1 SGHRS and CDR2 YFSETQ. The CDR3 bases are TGCGCCGGGAGACAGGGGCCGATGAACACTGAAGCTTTCTTT. Amino acids: CAGRQGPMNTEAFF.

V and J are TRBV5-1 and TRBJ1-1; TRBD1 matches 8 bases. The CDR3 is made up of 14 amino acids. CDR1 is SGHRS, CDR2 YFSETQ, per germline. The V gene end was trimmed by 0 bases and the J gene end by 2 bases; junction bases not matched to a gene: 0. This CDR3 reads CASSLAGGNTEAFF. In nucleotides, the CDR3 is TGCGCCAGCAGCTTGGCAGGGGGCAACACTGAAGCTTTCTTT.

In its sample, this clone was seen a few times. V gene TRBV7-9 combines with J gene TRBJ1-1; D remains unclear. CDR3 length equals 12 residues. Trimming pared 3 bases from V and 4 bases from J, leaving 6 bases between. Germline loops: CDR1 SEHNR, CDR2 FQNEAQ (reference sequence). CDR3 loop: CASSLSFTEAFF. The DNA for the CDR3 is TGTGCCAGCAGCTTGAGCTTCACTGAAGCTTTCTTT.

The gene calls are TRBV6-5 and TRBJ2-7; 9 nucleotides align to TRBD1. Germline V gene data show CDR1 as MNHEY and CDR2 as SVGAGI. Losses at the gene ends were 6 bases for V and 7 bases for J; bases not matched to a gene: 10. The CDR3 has 14 residues. CDR3 loop: CASSLDRGIGEQYF. CDR3 DNA sequence: TGTGCCAGCAGCCTGGACAGGGGAATCGGAGAGCAGTACTTC.